Below, 13 T cell receptor beta chains from the same sample are listed, as sequenced in a study of Ad26.COV2.S vaccination and SARS-CoV-2 variants. Treatment of the sample: roughly 20 received Ad26.COV2.S at low or high dose, single or two shots; about 5 received placebo; per-sample allocation not given. The samples date from day 63 after the first vaccine or placebo injection. The data were produced by immunoSEQ multiplex PCR, yet TCRdb's version contains in-frame clones alone and is incomplete. The table includes about 390,000 clones, 88% detected once. The sample here was peripheral blood, taken in a trial of Ad26.COV2.S vaccine versus placebo. These receptors were obtained from a person aged 18-60 years who received the Ad26.COV2.S COVID-19 vaccine or a placebo.

The chain carries TRBV3-1 (or the pseudogene TRBV3-2) and TRBJ1-4, with D tentatively TRBD1 (5 bases). The V end was cut by 5 bases, the J end by 5 bases, with 12 bases between. The CDR3 totals 14 residues. From germline, CDR1 is LGHDT and CDR2 YNNKEL (reference sequence). CDR3 amino acids: CASSVTGANEKLFF. In nucleotides, the CDR3 is TGTGCCAGCAGCGTAACAGGTGCCAATGAAAAACTGTTTTTT.

The chain is built from TRBV18 and TRBJ2-5; 9 positions agree with TRBD1. This CDR3 is built from 16 residues. CDR1 is KGHSH and CDR2 is LQKENI in the germline V gene. J lost 4 bases, V lost 5 bases, and 11 bases had no gene match. The DNA for the CDR3 is TGTGCCAGCTCAAATCTGGGACAGGGAGGAGGAGAGACCCAGTACTTC. Residues: CASSNLGQGGGETQYF.

The chain links TRBV5-1 to TRBJ2-2, with a weak D call TRBD2 (6 bases). The CDR3 is 17 residues long. V was clipped by 0 bases and J by 5 bases, with 17 bases between them. From germline, CDR1 is SGHRS and CDR2 YFSETQ. CDR3 loop: CASSLEAGSPGTGELFF. CDR3 DNA: TGCGCCAGCAGCTTGGAGGCGGGGTCCCCGGGAACCGGGGAGCTGTTTTTT.

The chain employs TRBV29-1 and TRBJ1-1; TRBD1 aligns across 9 bases. V lost 6 bases, J lost 7 bases, and 12 bases stayed unmatched. This CDR3 contains 14 residues. CDR1 is SQVTM and CDR2 is ANQGSEA in the germline V gene. The CDR3 sequence: CSVDRGANLYEAFF. The CDR3 DNA follows: TGCAGCGTGGACAGGGGCGCTAATCTTTATGAAGCTTTCTTT.

The rearrangement joins TRBV13 to TRBJ2-5; TRBD2 is a possible D gene (6 bases). The CDR3 covers 11 residues. Germline CDR1 reads PRHDT; CDR2 reads FYEKMQ (reference sequence). V gave up 9 bases and J gave up 7 bases, with 12 bases separating them. CDR3 residues: CARIGGGTQYF. CDR3 bases: TGTGCCAGGATTGGGGGAGGGACCCAGTACTTC. Combining the CDR3 with reference TRBV13 and TRBJ2-5 gives the whole variable domain AAGVIQSPRHLIKEKRETATLKCYPIPRHDTVYWYQQGPGQDPQFLISFYEKMQSDKGSIPDRFSAQQFSDYHSELNMSSLELGDSALYFCARIGGGTQYFGPGTRLLVL.

The V call is TRBV19, the J call TRBJ1-2; D is ambiguous. CDR3 length: 13 amino acids. Trimming pared 6 bases from V and 0 bases from J, leaving 8 bases between. Germline CDR1 LNHDA, CDR2 SQIVND (reference sequence). The CDR3 DNA reads as TGTGCCAGTAGCGCAAACTCTAACTATGGCTACACCTTC. This codes for CASSANSNYGYTF.

The J gene is TRBJ2-7, the V gene TRBV5-1; D gene unclear. CDR1 and CDR2 (germline): SGHRS, YFSETQ. The germline V and J ends were trimmed by 4 bases and 3 bases, with 14 bases remaining between them. The CDR3 runs 14 residues. CDR3 coding DNA: TGCGCCAGCAGCCCCTCCAATCTAGACTACGAGCAGTACTTC. Translation: CASSPSNLDYEQYF. The whole variable domain, remainder taken from reference TRBV5-1 and TRBJ2-7, is KAGVTQTPRYLIKTRGQQVTLSCSPISGHRSVSWYQQTPGQGLQFLFEYFSETQRNKGNFPGRFSGRQFSNSRSEMNVSTLELGDSALYLCASSPSNLDYEQYFGPGTRLTVT.

This clone has only one observation. The rearrangement links TRBV7-9 to TRBJ2-5, with D tentatively TRBD1 or TRBD2 (5 bases each). V was cut by 4 bases and J by 2 bases, with 17 bases left in between. The CDR3 has 16 amino acids. Germline V gene lookup returns CDR1 SEHNR and CDR2 FQNEAQ (reference sequence). CDR3 region: CASSYTPGPIQETQYF. Written as DNA, the CDR3 is TGTGCCAGCAGCTACACTCCGGGACCGATTCAAGAGACCCAGTACTTC.

This chain links TRBV19 with TRBJ1-2, with D uncertain. Germline loops: CDR1 LNHDA, CDR2 SQIVND (reference sequence). Trimming took 5 bases from V and 4 from J, leaving 11 bases between them. This CDR3 is built from 13 residues. The CDR3 bases are TGTGCCAGTAGTGCCTCCCCCGTCTATGGCTACACCTTC. It yields the protein CASSASPVYGYTF.

The V call is TRBV3-1 (or the pseudogene TRBV3-2), the J call TRBJ1-2; no clear D gene. From germline, CDR1 is LGHDT and CDR2 YNNKEL (reference sequence). V was trimmed by 2 bases and J by 4 bases, leaving 8 bases between them. CDR3 length equals 13 residues. For the CDR3, the DNA is TGTGCCAGCAGCCAAAATCCGGCCTATGGCTACACCTTC. It specifies CASSQNPAYGYTF.

The chain is built from TRBV9 and TRBJ1-3; tentative D call: TRBD1 (5 bases). The germline CDR1 and CDR2 sequences are SGDLS and YYNGEE. The V and J ends lost 1 base and 8 bases respectively, with 13 bases between them. The CDR3 sequence is 14 residues long. CDR3 DNA sequence: TGTGCCAGCAGCGTACTCTCCGGGGGGGACACCATATATTTT. Its protein is CASSVLSGGDTIYF.

The genes are TRBV25-1 and TRBJ2-1, with D unclear. The CDR3 loop spans 16 amino acids. V lost 0 bases and J lost 7, with 16 bases in between. The germline V gene encodes CDR1 MGHDK and CDR2 SYGVNS. The CDR3 DNA reads as TGTGCCAGCAGTGAATATACGGGCCGAGCCAGGAATGAGCAGTTCTTC. It encodes CASSEYTGRARNEQFF. The variable domain in full, with the rest retrieved from reference TRBV25-1 and TRBJ2-1, is EADIYQTPRYLVIGTGKKITLECSQTMGHDKMYWYQQDPGMELHLIHYSYGVNSTEKGDLSSESTVSRIRTEHFPLTLESARPSHTSQYLCASSEYTGRARNEQFFGPGTRLTVL.

This chain links TRBV15 with TRBJ2-1; 8 bases are shared with TRBD2. This CDR3 contains 15 residues. Unmatched junction bases numbered 10, after V lost 6 bases and J lost 6 bases. Germline loops: CDR1 LNHNV, CDR2 YYDKDF (reference sequence). The CDR3 reads CATRLRGGHINEQFF. The CDR3 coding sequence is TGTGCCACCAGGTTACGCGGGGGGCATATCAATGAGCAGTTCTTC.